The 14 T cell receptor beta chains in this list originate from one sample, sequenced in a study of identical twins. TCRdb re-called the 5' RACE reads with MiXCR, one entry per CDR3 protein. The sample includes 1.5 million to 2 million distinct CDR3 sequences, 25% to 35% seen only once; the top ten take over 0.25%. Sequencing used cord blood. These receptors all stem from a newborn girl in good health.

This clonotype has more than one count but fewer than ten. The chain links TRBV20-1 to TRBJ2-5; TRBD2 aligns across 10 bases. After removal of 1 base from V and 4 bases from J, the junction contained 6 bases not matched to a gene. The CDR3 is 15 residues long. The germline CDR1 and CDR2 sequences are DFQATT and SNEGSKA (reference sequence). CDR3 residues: CSARALAGVGETQYF. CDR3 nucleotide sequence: TGCAGTGCTAGAGCCCTAGCGGGAGTCGGAGAGACCCAGTACTTC.

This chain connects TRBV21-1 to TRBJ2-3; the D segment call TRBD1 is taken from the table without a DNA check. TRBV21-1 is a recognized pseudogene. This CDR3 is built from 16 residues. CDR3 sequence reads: CASSKGRDGAGDTQYF. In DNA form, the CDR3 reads TGTGCCAGCAGCAAAGGACGGGACGGGGCAGGAGATACGCAGTATTTT.

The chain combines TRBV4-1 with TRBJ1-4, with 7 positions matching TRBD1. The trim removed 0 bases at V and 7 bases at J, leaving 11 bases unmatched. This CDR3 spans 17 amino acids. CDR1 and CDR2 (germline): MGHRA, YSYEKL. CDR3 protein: CASSQEPHRGGGEKLFF. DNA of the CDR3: TGCGCCAGCAGCCAAGAGCCACACAGGGGAGGTGGTGAAAAACTGTTTTTT.

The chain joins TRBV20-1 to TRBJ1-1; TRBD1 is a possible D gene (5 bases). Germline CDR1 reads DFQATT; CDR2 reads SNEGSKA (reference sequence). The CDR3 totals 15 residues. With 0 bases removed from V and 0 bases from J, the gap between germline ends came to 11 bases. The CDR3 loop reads CSARDRQGMNTEAFF. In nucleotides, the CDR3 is TGCAGTGCTAGAGATCGCCAGGGCATGAACACTGAAGCTTTCTTT.

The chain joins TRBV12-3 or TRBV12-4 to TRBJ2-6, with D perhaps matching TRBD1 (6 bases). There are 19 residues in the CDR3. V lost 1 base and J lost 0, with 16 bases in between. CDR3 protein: CASSLVAGEKVSGANVLTF. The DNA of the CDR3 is TGTGCCAGCAGTTTAGTCGCAGGGGAAAAGGTCTCTGGGGCCAACGTCCTGACTTTC.

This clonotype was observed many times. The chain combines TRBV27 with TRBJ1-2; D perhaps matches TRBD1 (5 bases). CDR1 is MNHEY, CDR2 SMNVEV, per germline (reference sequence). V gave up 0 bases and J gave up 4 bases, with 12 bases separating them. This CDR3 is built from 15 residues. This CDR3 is CASSLSKGPPYGYTF. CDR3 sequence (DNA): TGTGCCAGCAGTTTATCGAAGGGACCTCCCTATGGCTACACCTTC.

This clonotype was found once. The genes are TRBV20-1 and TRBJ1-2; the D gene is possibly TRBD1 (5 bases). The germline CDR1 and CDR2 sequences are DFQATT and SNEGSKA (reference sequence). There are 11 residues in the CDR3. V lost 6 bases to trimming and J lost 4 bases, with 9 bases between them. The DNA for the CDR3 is TGCAGTGCCGGGACGCTCTATGGCTACACCTTC. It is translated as CSAGTLYGYTF.

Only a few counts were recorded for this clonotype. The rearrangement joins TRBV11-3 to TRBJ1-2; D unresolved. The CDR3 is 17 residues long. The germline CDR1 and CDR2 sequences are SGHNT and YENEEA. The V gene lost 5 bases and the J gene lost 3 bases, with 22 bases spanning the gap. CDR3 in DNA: TGTGCCAGCAGCCCCCAACAAGCACTCTCCGCCTACTATGGCTACACCTTC. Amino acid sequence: CASSPQQALSAYYGYTF.

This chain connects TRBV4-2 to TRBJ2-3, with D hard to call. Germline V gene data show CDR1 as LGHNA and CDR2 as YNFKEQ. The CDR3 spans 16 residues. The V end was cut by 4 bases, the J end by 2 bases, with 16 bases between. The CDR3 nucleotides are TGTGCCAGCAGCCCCCGTCATGGGGATGCCACAGATACGCAGTATTTT. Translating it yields CASSPRHGDATDTQYF.

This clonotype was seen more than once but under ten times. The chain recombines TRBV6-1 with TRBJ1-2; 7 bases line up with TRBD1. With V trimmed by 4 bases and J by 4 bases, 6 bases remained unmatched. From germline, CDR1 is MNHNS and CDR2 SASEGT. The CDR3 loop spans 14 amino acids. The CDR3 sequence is CASSVRDSVYGYTF. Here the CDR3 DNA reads TGTGCCAGCAGTGTCCGGGACAGTGTCTATGGCTACACCTTC.

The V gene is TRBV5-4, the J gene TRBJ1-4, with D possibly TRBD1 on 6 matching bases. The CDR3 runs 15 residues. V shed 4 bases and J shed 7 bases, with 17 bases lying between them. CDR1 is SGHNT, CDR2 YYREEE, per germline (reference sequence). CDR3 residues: CASSTNREGSEKLFF. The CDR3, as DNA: TGTGCCAGCAGCACAAACAGGGAGGGGAGTGAAAAACTGTTTTTT.

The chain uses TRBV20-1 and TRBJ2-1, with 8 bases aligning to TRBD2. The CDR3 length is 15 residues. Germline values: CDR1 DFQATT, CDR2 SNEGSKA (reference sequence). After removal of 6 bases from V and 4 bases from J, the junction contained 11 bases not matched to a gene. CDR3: CSAGVAGLRYNEQFF. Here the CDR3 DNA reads TGCAGTGCCGGAGTAGCGGGGTTACGATACAATGAGCAGTTCTTC.

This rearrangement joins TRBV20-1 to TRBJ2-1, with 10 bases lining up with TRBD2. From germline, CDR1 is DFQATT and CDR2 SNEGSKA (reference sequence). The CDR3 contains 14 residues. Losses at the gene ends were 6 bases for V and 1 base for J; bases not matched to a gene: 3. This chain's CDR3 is CSAKREGSYNEQFF. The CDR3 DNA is TGCAGTGCCAAGCGGGAGGGGTCCTACAATGAGCAGTTCTTC.

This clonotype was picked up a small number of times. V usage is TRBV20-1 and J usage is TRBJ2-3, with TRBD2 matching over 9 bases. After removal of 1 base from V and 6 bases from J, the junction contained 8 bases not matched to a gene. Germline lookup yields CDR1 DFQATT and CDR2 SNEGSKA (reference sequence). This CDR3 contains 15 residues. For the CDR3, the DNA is TGCAGTGCTAGAGTCTCCGCGGGGGGGCGGGATACGCAGTATTTT. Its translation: CSARVSAGGRDTQYF.